The clone carrying this T cell receptor (beta chain) appeared many times. Its antigen is undetermined. Individually, TCR cDNA molecules were each labelled with a unique molecular identifier. TCRdb reprocessed the 5' RACE reads via MiXCR and lists one record per CDR3 protein. In the table there are roughly 13,000 distinct CDR3 sequences, around a tenth of which are singletons. From germline, CDR1 is PRHDT and CDR2 FYEKMQ (reference sequence). V was cut by 0 bases and J by 1 base, with 20 bases left in between. This CDR3 spans 19 amino acids. The sample originates from a study of spatial heterogeneity in lung cancer. Overall study: Combinations of a unique TCR and a UMI were tallied in raw reads, and on average each appeared more than ten times.

General study points: Blood carried ubiquitous expanded tumor TCRs more at resection than follow-up.

Described time point: sample taken at primary tumor resection. Material for sequencing was whole RNA from tumor, nontumor lung or frozen PBMC, left unsorted. The donors were fewer than 80 patients with non-small cell lung cancer that was early-stage and untreated. The chain recombines TRBV13 with TRBJ2-3, with D possibly being TRBD2 (5 bases). This TCR derives from a male donor with early-stage non-small cell lung cancer. Sequencing used PBMCs, obtained at surgery. The CDR3 loop reads CASSLGESYGVGGTDTQYF. In DNA form, the CDR3 reads TGTGCCAGCAGCTTAGGCGAATCGTACGGGGTCGGCGGCACAGATACGCAGTATTTT.